This TCR beta chain emerged from a study of low-dose radiotherapy and immunotherapy resistance in tumors (dated by TCRdb to between 2021 and 2024). Study-wide context: Patients in Cohort 1 were given 0.5 Gy per fraction every 2 weeks, and the prescribed total PTV dose was 6.5 Gy. In Cohort 2, 1 Gy per fraction was delivered every two weeks, for a total of 13 Gy over 26 weeks. Patients were given nivolumab as a 240 mg flat dose every two weeks and ipilimumab at 1 mg/kg every six weeks, with both drugs delivered intravenously. Intravenous cyclophosphamide at 200 mg/m2 was administered every two weeks, one day ahead of each radiation and immunotherapy administration. Starting on cycle 1 day 1, patients took 300 mg of aspirin by mouth once daily for four cycles. No randomization into treatment groups was done for the people taking part in the trial. The translational analysis covered eight patients: three from the first dose cohort and the first five from the second dose cohort.

This clonotype has ten or more counts. It has no known antigen specificity. Base qualities were left out, and no much larger clone turns up one base away. The intended sense of this specimen's time point label: before trial treatment. The donors took part in RACIN, a single-arm, phase I, dose-escalation trial that combined nivolumab, ipilimumab, aspirin, low-dose cyclophosphamide and low-dose radiotherapy. Eligible patients had advanced, TIL-negative solid tumors. Data came from an Illumina HiSeq 2500. First-strand cDNA was synthesized using Superscript III and a set of TRAV- and TRBV-specific primers, so that both TCRalpha and TCRbeta chains were covered. An approximately 20-cycle PCR with Phusion amplified the TCRs, pairing a constant-region primer with the adapter that was attached to the V primers. The isolated mRNA was amplified using the MessageAmp II aRNA Amplification Kit, with in vitro transcription performed for about 15 hours at 37 degrees C. mRNA for TCR sequencing was isolated with the Dynabeads mRNA DIRECT Purification Kit. A second approximately 25-cycle Phusion PCR added indexed Illumina adapters, and products were purified with AMPure XP beads. The authors processed their data as follows. Custom Perl scripts pooled TCR sequences encoding the same protein, removed out-of-frame sequences and computed each clonotype's abundance. Any TCR sequence backed by just one read was left out of the analysis. Shannon entropy, Gini index, clonality, richness, and the frequency of TCRs shared between repertoires were included as repertoire metrics. TCRdb took the public reads, trimmed them with fastp at Q25, ran MiXCR for clone calling and kept in-frame beta chains. Rows are unified per CDR3 protein, each entry keeping the most common DNA and genes. Here the V and J calls rest on TCRdb's processing, not on the authors' analysis. The sample data list about 64,000 distinct CDR3 sequences, and less than 30% of these were observed just once. 5.5% to 8% of the sample is in the top ten clones.

The sequence derives from a male donor with rectosigmoid adenocarcinoma. The specimen was PBMCs, collected before treatment.

This receptor carries the CDR3 CASTKRFRVDGEQFF. At the DNA level, the sequence is TGTGCCAGCACTAAAAGGTTTCGGGTTGACGGTGAGCAGTTCTTC. The sequence is built from TRBV6-2 or TRBV6-3 and TRBJ2-1; the D gene lacks a confident call. The CDR3 measures 15 amino acids from cysteine to phenylalanine. Only the CDR3 region is kept as DNA, spanning 45 bases read in frame from base 1. CDR1 is given as MNHEY and CDR2 as SVGEGT, both from the germline V gene. The germline ends are 22 bases apart after V is trimmed by 7 bases and J by 9 bases.